Shown below are 29 T cell receptor beta chains from a single sample sequenced in a study of glioma-infiltrating T cells after dendritic cell vaccination. Sequencing was performed with immunoSEQ multiplex PCR; in TCRdb, only in-frame clones are kept and a portion is missing. The sample shows 98,000 or so clones, around 80% of them seen only once. As for time point: after dendritic cell vaccination, including at tumor progression/relapse. This material consisted of blood, taken after dendritic cell vaccination. The source is a human donor with glioblastoma.

The chain has TRBV11-2 and TRBJ2-7; D gene uncertain. Trimming cost V 0 bases and J 0 bases, with 6 bases left between them. In germline, CDR1 is SGHAT, CDR2 FQNNGV. This CDR3 has 14 residues. In nucleotides, the CDR3 is TGTGCCAGCAGCTTAGAACAAAGCTCCTACGAGCAGTACTTC. Its protein product is CASSLEQSSYEQYF.

The rearrangement links TRBV10-1 to TRBJ2-2, with D maybe TRBD1 (6 bases). Looked up from germline, CDR1 is WNHNN and CDR2 is SYGVQD (reference sequence). This CDR3 contains 15 residues. The germline V and J ends were trimmed by 3 bases and 2 bases, with 10 bases remaining between them. The CDR3 spells CASSDHRVNTGELFF. CDR3 nucleotide sequence: TGCGCCAGCAGTGATCACAGGGTAAACACCGGGGAGCTGTTTTTT.

The chain joins TRBV5-4 to TRBJ2-5, with D possibly being TRBD1 (5 bases). Germline V gene lookup returns CDR1 SGHNT and CDR2 YYREEE (reference sequence). The CDR3 is made up of 14 amino acids. V was trimmed by 0 bases and J by 5 bases, leaving 11 bases between them. CDR3 nucleotides: TGTGCCAGCAGCTTGGCAGGGTTCCGGGAGACCCAGTACTTC. It yields the protein CASSLAGFRETQYF.

The V and J genes are TRBV19 and TRBJ2-1; TRBD2 matches 7 bases. The CDR3 sequence is 12 residues long. The V gene's germline CDR1 is LNHDA and CDR2 SQIVND (reference sequence). V shed 0 bases, J shed 14 bases, and the junction held 4 bases outside the gene matches. The CDR3 nucleotides are TGTGCCAGTAGTATAGAAGGCGGGAGTAAGTTCTTC. Its translation is CASSIEGGSKFF.

The chain carries TRBV27 and TRBJ2-7; 7 bases are shared with TRBD1. This CDR3 has 15 residues. Trimming took 2 bases from V and 3 from J; bases not matched to a gene: 7. Germline CDR1 MNHEY, CDR2 SMNVEV (reference sequence). The CDR3 here is CASSLTGTAFYEQYF. In nucleotides, the CDR3 is TGTGCCAGCAGTTTAACAGGGACAGCTTTCTACGAGCAGTACTTC.

The chain couples TRBV7-9 to TRBJ1-2, with no clear D. The CDR3 is 16 amino acids. CDR1 is SEHNR, CDR2 FQNEAQ, per germline (reference sequence). V was shortened by 5 bases and J by 7 bases, with 23 bases between the two germline ends. CDR3 sequence: CASSPTGSRAGGGYTF. Here the CDR3 DNA reads TGTGCCAGCAGCCCCACCGGGTCGCGGGCGGGTGGTGGCTACACCTTC.

This chain uses TRBV4-1 with TRBJ2-1; TRBD1 is a possible D gene (7 bases). The CDR3 spans 14 residues. Germline V CDR1 and CDR2: MGHRA, YSYEKL. V lost 0 bases and J 8 bases, leaving 11 bases between the germline ends. The CDR3 reads CASSQDGGGYEQFF. CDR3 DNA: TGCGCCAGCAGCCAAGACGGAGGGGGCTATGAGCAGTTCTTC.

The rearrangement links TRBV5-1 to TRBJ2-1; a possible D gene is TRBD2 (6 bases). The germline CDR1 and CDR2 sequences are SGHRS and YFSETQ. V lost 4 bases, J lost 6 bases, and 17 bases lay in between. This CDR3 is built from 15 residues. The CDR3 DNA sequence: TGCGCCAGCAGCACCTCCTTGGCGGGGAGCAATGAGCAGTTCTTC. The encoded protein is CASSTSLAGSNEQFF.

The gene calls are TRBV6-1 and TRBJ1-4; D uncertain. CDR1 and CDR2 from the germline V gene are MNHNS and SASEGT. Trimming stripped 2 bases from V and 5 bases from J, with 6 bases between. This CDR3 contains 13 residues. The CDR3 spells CASSEQINEKLFF. The DNA for the CDR3 is TGTGCCAGCAGTGAACAGATAAATGAAAAACTGTTTTTT.

The chain is built from TRBV10-3 and TRBJ1-2; weak D call: TRBD1 (6 bases). Germline V CDR1 and CDR2: ENHRY, SYGVKD. CDR3 length equals 15 residues. The V end was cut by 0 bases, the J end by 2 bases, with 10 bases between. The CDR3 DNA reads TGTGCCATCAGTGAGTCTAGGACAGAGAACTATGGCTACACCTTC. This encodes CAISESRTENYGYTF.

CDR3 DNA: TGTGCCAGCTCACCGGGACTGGACGAGCAGTACTTC. It specifies CASSPGLDEQYF. V is TRBV18 and J is TRBJ2-7; D perhaps matches TRBD2 (6 bases). Germline loops: CDR1 KGHSH, CDR2 LQKENI. This CDR3 is 12 amino acids long. V was clipped by 3 bases and J by 5 bases, with 8 bases between them.

This sequence joins TRBV5-1 and TRBJ2-7; maybe TRBD2 (6 bases). The CDR3 has 14 residues. V was cut by 0 bases and J by 6 bases, with 13 bases left in between. Per the germline V gene, CDR1 is SGHRS and CDR2 is YFSETQ. The CDR3 DNA sequence: TGCGCCAGCAGCTTGGGGTCAGGGACTGGCGAGCAGTACTTC. Translation gives CASSLGSGTGEQYF.

The chain is built from TRBV7-8 and TRBJ1-4; D gene unclear. The CDR3 length is 15 residues. The V and J ends lost 5 bases and 6 bases respectively, with 16 bases between them. Looked up from germline, CDR1 is SGHVS and CDR2 is FQNEAQ. Written as DNA, the CDR3 is TGTGCCAGCAGCCAAAGTTTCGGTAACGATGAAAAACTGTTTTTT. It yields the protein CASSQSFGNDEKLFF.

The chain joins TRBV2 to TRBJ2-7; 12 bases align to TRBD2. V was pared by 2 bases and J by 6 bases, with 5 bases of the junction left unmatched. This CDR3 spans 15 amino acids. The germline V gene has CDR1 SNHLY and CDR2 FYNNEI. This CDR3 is CASSERLAGEGEQYF. The CDR3 DNA follows: TGTGCCAGCAGTGAAAGACTAGCGGGAGAAGGCGAGCAGTACTTC. Full variable domain (rest looked up from reference TRBV2 and TRBJ2-7): EPEVTQTPSHQVTQMGQEVILRCVPISNHLYFYWYRQILGQKVEFLVSFYNNEISEKSEIFDDQFSVERPDGSNFTLKIRSTKLEDSAMYFCASSERLAGEGEQYFGPGTRLTVT.

This clone came up a few times. The J gene is TRBJ2-6, the V gene TRBV6-1; TRBD1 agrees at 7 bases. This CDR3 has 16 amino acids. Trimming at V came to 4 bases and at J to 1 base, leaving 4 bases not matched to a gene. The germline V gene encodes CDR1 MNHNS and CDR2 SASEGT. CDR3 region: CASSGGGWSGANVLTF. The CDR3 coding sequence is TGTGCCAGCAGTGGAGGGGGCTGGTCTGGGGCCAACGTCCTGACTTTC.

The chain carries TRBV6-1 and TRBJ2-7, with D maybe TRBD2 (5 bases). With 7 bases removed from V and 7 bases from J, the gap between germline ends came to 20 bases. CDR3 length: 14 residues. CDR1 MNHNS and CDR2 SASEGT come from the germline V gene. The CDR3 loop is CASMRAASFGEQYF. The CDR3 nucleotides read TGTGCCAGCATGAGGGCAGCCTCGTTTGGTGAGCAGTACTTC.

The chain employs TRBV5-1 and TRBJ2-3, with TRBD1 matching 12 bases. Per the germline V gene, CDR1 is SGHRS and CDR2 is YFSETQ. V lost 1 base, J lost 5 bases, and 14 bases stayed unmatched. This CDR3 contains 19 residues. CDR3 nucleotide sequence: TGCGCCAGCAGCTTGACGGGATCCCCGGGACAGGGGGCGAAAGATACGCAGTATTTT. Translating it yields CASSLTGSPGQGAKDTQYF.

V usage is TRBV2 and J usage is TRBJ2-3, with D perhaps matching TRBD2 (6 bases). Trimming pared 10 bases from V and 2 bases from J, leaving 16 bases between. The V gene's germline CDR1 is SNHLY and CDR2 FYNNEI. There are 14 residues in the CDR3. The DNA for the CDR3 is TGTGCCACCACTCGCCGGGGGAACACAGATACGCAGTATTTT. This sequence encodes CATTRRGNTDTQYF.

The V and J genes are TRBV27 and TRBJ1-2; 11 bases are shared with TRBD1. Germline V lookup: CDR1 MNHEY, CDR2 SMNVEV (reference sequence). With 2 bases clipped from V and 7 bases from J, the junction kept 15 bases outside the gene matches. This CDR3 has 18 residues. The CDR3 DNA is TGTGCCAGCAGTTTAAAGGGGACAGGGGGTCTAATCCTTGGTGGCTACACCTTC. It yields the protein CASSLKGTGGLILGGYTF.

This sequence joins TRBV18 and TRBJ2-1; 9 nucleotides match TRBD1. In germline, CDR1 is KGHSH, CDR2 LQKENI. V gave up 4 bases and J gave up 6 bases; unmatched junction bases: 7. The CDR3 length is 15 residues. CDR3 sequence (DNA): TGTGCCAGCTCACAAAACAGGGGGCAAGTCAATGAGCAGTTCTTC. Protein sequence: CASSQNRGQVNEQFF. Using reference TRBV18 and TRBJ2-1 for the parts outside the CDR3, the full variable domain is NAGVMQNPRHLVRRRGQEARLRCSPMKGHSHVYWYRQLPEEGLKFMVYLQKENIIDESGMPKERFSAEFPKEGPSILRIQQVVRGDSAAYFCASSQNRGQVNEQFFGPGTRLTVL.

The CDR3 nucleotides are TGTGCCAGCAGTGTCAGGGGGAACGATGAGCAGTTCTTC. Amino acid sequence: CASSVRGNDEQFF. This chain joins TRBV6-1 and TRBJ2-1, with 7 bases matching TRBD1. There are 13 residues in the CDR3. CDR1 and CDR2 (germline): MNHNS, SASEGT. The junction had 5 bases not matched to a gene; V was cut back by 4 bases and J by 8 bases.

The chain uses TRBV4-2 and TRBJ2-3; 7 bases are shared with TRBD1. The CDR3 is made up of 15 amino acids. The germline gives CDR1 LGHNA, CDR2 YNFKEQ. V dropped 0 bases and J dropped 2; count of bases not matched to a gene: 2. The CDR3 protein is CASSQEGTDTDTQYF. Here the CDR3 DNA reads TGTGCCAGCAGCCAAGAAGGGACAGACACAGATACGCAGTATTTT.

The rearrangement links TRBV11-1 to TRBJ2-1; D is perhaps TRBD1 (6 bases). Trimming cost V 8 bases and J 0 bases, with 20 bases left between them. CDR1 and CDR2 (germline): SGHAT, FQDESV (reference sequence). CDR3 length equals 17 residues. In DNA, the CDR3 is TGTGCCAGCGCCGGAGGTGGGGGCCGCGGCTCCTACAATGAGCAGTTCTTC. This sequence encodes CASAGGGGRGSYNEQFF.

The rearrangement links TRBV13 to TRBJ2-2; 10 bases are shared with TRBD2. CDR3 size: 14 residues. V dropped 7 bases and J dropped 7; count of bases not matched to a gene: 6. CDR1 and CDR2 from the germline V gene are PRHDT and FYEKMQ (reference sequence). The CDR3 reads CASNVAGGGGELFF. The CDR3 DNA is TGTGCCAGCAACGTAGCGGGAGGTGGCGGGGAGCTGTTTTTT.

This clone was found a few times. The chain recombines TRBV5-1 with TRBJ1-1; D is unclear. The CDR3 covers 15 residues. Germline V CDR1 and CDR2: SGHRS, YFSETQ. The V and J ends lost 6 bases and 5 bases respectively, with 20 bases between them. CDR3 in amino acids: CASTSWGGRLTEAFF. The CDR3, as DNA: TGCGCCAGCACCTCTTGGGGAGGGCGGTTAACTGAAGCTTTCTTT.

The chain employs TRBV7-9 and TRBJ1-5; the D gene is possibly TRBD1 (6 bases). Germline CDR1 reads SEHNR; CDR2 reads FQNEAQ (reference sequence). V lost 1 base to trimming and J lost 5 bases, with 15 bases between them. The CDR3 is 16 residues long. The CDR3 region is CASSLGGRGVDQPQHF. CDR3 bases: TGTGCCAGCAGCTTAGGGGGCAGGGGAGTTGATCAGCCCCAGCATTTT. The full variable domain, completed using reference TRBV7-9 and TRBJ1-5, is DTGVSQNPRHKITKRGQNVTFRCDPISEHNRLYWYRQTLGQGPEFLTYFQNEAQLEKSRLLSDRFSAERPKGSFSTLEIQRTEQGDSAMYLCASSLGGRGVDQPQHFGDGTRLSIL.

The chain recombines TRBV19 with TRBJ1-5; a weak D match, TRBD1 (5 bases). The CDR3 is made up of 11 amino acids. The germline CDR1 and CDR2 sequences are LNHDA and SQIVND (reference sequence). Trimming took 4 bases from V and 7 from J, leaving 5 bases between them. CDR3 loop: CASSRGQPQHF. For the CDR3, the DNA is TGTGCCAGTAGTAGGGGCCAGCCCCAGCATTTT.

This chain links TRBV25-1 with TRBJ1-2; possibly TRBD1 for D (6 bases). The CDR3 runs to 14 residues. Germline V gives CDR1 MGHDK, CDR2 SYGVNS. Trimming removed 5 bases from V and 7 bases from J, with 17 bases in between. The CDR3 DNA is TGTGCCAGCAGTTATACCGGGACAAGAATTGGCTACACCTTC. This translates into CASSYTGTRIGYTF.

J is TRBJ1-5 and V is TRBV6-1, with 10 bases lining up with TRBD1. The CDR3 consists of 17 residues. With V trimmed by 2 bases and J by 7 bases, 11 bases remained unmatched. Germline CDR1 MNHNS, CDR2 SASEGT. The CDR3 loop is CASSELVGGTGVQPQHF. Here the CDR3 DNA reads TGTGCCAGCAGTGAATTGGTAGGAGGGACAGGGGTACAGCCCCAGCATTTT.